These T cell receptor beta chains were read from a single sample in a study of cytomegalovirus exposure and HLA in healthy donors. Clones were sequenced by immunoSEQ multiplex PCR, and TCRdb holds only the in-frame ones, with some missing. The sample has 100,000 to 150,000 clones, about three quarters seen once. Sequencing input: PBMCs. The receptors shown here come from a man aged 50 to 60 in good health and CMV-seropositive. Both conserved end residues are part of each CDR3. The order of the fields is J gene, clone size, V gene, CDR3 protein. Only part of the rows carry a size: once, few, many, or a class if the clone is expanded.

J: TRBJ1-1; size: .; V: TRBV9; CDR3: CATGDATEASF
J: TRBJ2-6; size: .; V: TRBV5-6; CDR3: CASSLAGSGANVLTF
J: TRBJ2-5; size: few; V: TRBV7-2; CDR3: CASSHPGSPETQYF
J: TRBJ1-1; size: once; V: TRBV9; CDR3: CASSPDRPNTEAFF
J: TRBJ1-1; size: .; V: TRBV4-1; CDR3: CASSQGKGGGTEAFF
J: TRBJ1-3; size: .; V: TRBV2; CDR3: CASRAQMSSGNTIYF
J: TRBJ2-5; size: .; V: TRBV28; CDR3: CASSFPRRVETQYF
J: TRBJ1-5; size: .; V: TRBV7-2; CDR3: CASSSQGINQPQHF
J: TRBJ2-6; size: .; V: TRBV5-1; CDR3: CASTPVGSGANVLTF
J: TRBJ1-2; size: .; V: TRBV11-2; CDR3: CASSSGQGTLYGYTF
J: TRBJ2-1; size: .; V: TRBV27; CDR3: CASSPRTSGDYNEQFF
J: TRBJ1-2; size: .; V: TRBV15; CDR3: CATSKGQGRYGYTF
J: TRBJ2-3; size: .; V: TRBV4-3; CDR3: CASSQEVGTGRNTQYF
J: TRBJ2-2; size: .; V: TRBV7-9; CDR3: CAGRQGGELFF
J: TRBJ2-1; size: .; V: TRBV6-6; CDR3: CASSLQRGSYNEQFF
J: TRBJ2-5; size: .; V: TRBV9; CDR3: CASSVISGGIGETQYF
J: TRBJ2-3; size: .; V: TRBV9; CDR3: CASSVGLAGERTDTQYF
J: TRBJ2-7; size: .; V: TRBV6-5; CDR3: CASSYRVRGEQYF
J: TRBJ2-6; size: few; V: TRBV7-9; CDR3: CASSLGDRVPNVLTF
J: TRBJ1-1; size: .; V: TRBV14; CDR3: CASSQTYSNTEAFF
J: TRBJ1-6; size: .; V: TRBV5-4; CDR3: CASSLGLTNSPLHF
J: TRBJ1-1; size: .; V: TRBV5-1; CDR3: CASTPQAGNTEAFF